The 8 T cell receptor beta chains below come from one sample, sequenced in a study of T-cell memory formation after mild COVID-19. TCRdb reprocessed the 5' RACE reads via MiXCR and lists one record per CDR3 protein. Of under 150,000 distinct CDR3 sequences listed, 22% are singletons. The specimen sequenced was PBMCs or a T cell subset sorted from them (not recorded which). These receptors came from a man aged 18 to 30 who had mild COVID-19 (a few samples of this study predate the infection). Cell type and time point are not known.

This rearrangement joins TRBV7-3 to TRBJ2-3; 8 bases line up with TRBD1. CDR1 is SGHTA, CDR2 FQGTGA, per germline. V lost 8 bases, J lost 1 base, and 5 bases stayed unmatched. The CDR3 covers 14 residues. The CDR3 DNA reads TGTGCCAGCGGGCCGGGACAGGGCACAGATACGCAGTATTTT. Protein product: CASGPGQGTDTQYF. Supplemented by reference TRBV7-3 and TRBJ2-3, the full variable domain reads GAGVSQTPSNKVTEKGKYVELRCDPISGHTALYWYRQSLGQGPEFLIYFQGTGAADDSGLPNDRFFAVRPEGSVSTLKIQRTERGDSAVYLCASGPGQGTDTQYFGPGTRLTVL.

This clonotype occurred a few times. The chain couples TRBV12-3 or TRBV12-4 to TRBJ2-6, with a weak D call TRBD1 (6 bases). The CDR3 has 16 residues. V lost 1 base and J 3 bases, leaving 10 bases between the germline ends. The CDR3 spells CASSLGRGNGANVLTF. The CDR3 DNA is TGTGCCAGCAGTTTAGGCAGGGGTAATGGGGCCAACGTCCTGACTTTC.

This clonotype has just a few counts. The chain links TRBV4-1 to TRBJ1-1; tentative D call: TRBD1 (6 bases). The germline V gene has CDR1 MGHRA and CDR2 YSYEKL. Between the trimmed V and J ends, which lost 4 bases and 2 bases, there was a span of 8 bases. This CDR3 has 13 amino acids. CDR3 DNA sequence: TGCGCCAGCAGCCGGACAGCCAACACTGAAGCTTTCTTT. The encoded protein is CASSRTANTEAFF.

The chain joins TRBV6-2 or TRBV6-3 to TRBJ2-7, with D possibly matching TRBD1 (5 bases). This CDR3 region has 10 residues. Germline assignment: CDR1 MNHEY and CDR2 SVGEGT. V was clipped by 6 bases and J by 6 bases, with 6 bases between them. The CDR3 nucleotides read TGTGCCAGCAGGCAGGGCGAGCAGTACTTC. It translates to CASRQGEQYF.

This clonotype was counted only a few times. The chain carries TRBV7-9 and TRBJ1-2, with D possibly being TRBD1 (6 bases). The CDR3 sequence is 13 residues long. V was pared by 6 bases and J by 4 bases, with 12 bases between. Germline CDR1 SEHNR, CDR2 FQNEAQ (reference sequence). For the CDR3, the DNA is TGTGCCAGCAGGGCAGACAGGCTCTATGGCTACACCTTC. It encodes CASRADRLYGYTF. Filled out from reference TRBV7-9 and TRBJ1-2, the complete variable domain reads DTGVSQNPRHKITKRGQNVTFRCDPISEHNRLYWYRQTLGQGPEFLTYFQNEAQLEKSRLLSDRFSAERPKGSFSTLEIQRTEQGDSAMYLCASRADRLYGYTFGSGTRLTVV.

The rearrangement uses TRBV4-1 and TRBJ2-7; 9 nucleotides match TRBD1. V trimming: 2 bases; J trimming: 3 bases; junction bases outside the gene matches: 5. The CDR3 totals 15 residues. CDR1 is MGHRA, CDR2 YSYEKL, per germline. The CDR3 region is CASSQHTGGNYEQYF. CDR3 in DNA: TGCGCCAGCAGCCAACATACAGGGGGCAACTACGAGCAGTACTTC.

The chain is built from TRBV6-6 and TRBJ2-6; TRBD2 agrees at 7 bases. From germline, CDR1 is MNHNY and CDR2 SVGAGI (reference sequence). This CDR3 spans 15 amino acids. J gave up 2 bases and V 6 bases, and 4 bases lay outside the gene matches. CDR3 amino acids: CASSATSAGANVLTF. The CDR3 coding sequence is TGTGCCAGCAGCGCCACTAGCGCTGGGGCCAACGTCCTGACTTTC.

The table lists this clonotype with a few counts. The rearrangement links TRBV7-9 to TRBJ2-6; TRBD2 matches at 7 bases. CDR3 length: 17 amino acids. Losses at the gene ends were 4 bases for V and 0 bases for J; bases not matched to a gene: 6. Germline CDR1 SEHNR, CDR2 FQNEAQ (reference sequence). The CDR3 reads CASSSGGGNSGANVLTF. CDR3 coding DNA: TGTGCCAGCAGCTCTGGCGGGGGTAACTCTGGGGCCAACGTCCTGACTTTC.